This TCR beta chain was found in a study of identical twins. Template switching added a universal primer site; cDNA carried unique molecular identifiers. MiXCR, run by TCRdb on the 5' RACE reads, gives a single entry per CDR3 protein. The sample includes over 550,000 distinct CDR3 sequences, under 8.5% of them seen just once. There are many counts of this clonotype. Its antigen is undetermined. Study-wide results and limits: High-abundance cord blood beta clonotypes had fewer insertions; memory repertoires showed none. When twins shared out-of-frame alpha sequences, those sequences had excess low generation probability. Invariant populations such as MAIT and iNKT cells could partly muddle zero-insertion analyses.

This CDR3 comprises 15 residues. Trimming shortened V by 1 base and J by 1 base, and 10 bases separated the two germline ends. Germline lookup yields CDR1 MGHRA and CDR2 YSYEKL. The data were also submitted as part of a second study, on yellow fever vaccine responses in identical twins.

The chain has TRBV4-1 and TRBJ1-1, with unresolved D. This receptor was taken from a woman younger than 30 in good health. The specimen sequenced was PBMCs. The CDR3 coding sequence is TGCGCCAGCAGCCAAGCCCCCCAAGAGAACACTGAAGCTTTCTTT. It translates to CASSQAPQENTEAFF.